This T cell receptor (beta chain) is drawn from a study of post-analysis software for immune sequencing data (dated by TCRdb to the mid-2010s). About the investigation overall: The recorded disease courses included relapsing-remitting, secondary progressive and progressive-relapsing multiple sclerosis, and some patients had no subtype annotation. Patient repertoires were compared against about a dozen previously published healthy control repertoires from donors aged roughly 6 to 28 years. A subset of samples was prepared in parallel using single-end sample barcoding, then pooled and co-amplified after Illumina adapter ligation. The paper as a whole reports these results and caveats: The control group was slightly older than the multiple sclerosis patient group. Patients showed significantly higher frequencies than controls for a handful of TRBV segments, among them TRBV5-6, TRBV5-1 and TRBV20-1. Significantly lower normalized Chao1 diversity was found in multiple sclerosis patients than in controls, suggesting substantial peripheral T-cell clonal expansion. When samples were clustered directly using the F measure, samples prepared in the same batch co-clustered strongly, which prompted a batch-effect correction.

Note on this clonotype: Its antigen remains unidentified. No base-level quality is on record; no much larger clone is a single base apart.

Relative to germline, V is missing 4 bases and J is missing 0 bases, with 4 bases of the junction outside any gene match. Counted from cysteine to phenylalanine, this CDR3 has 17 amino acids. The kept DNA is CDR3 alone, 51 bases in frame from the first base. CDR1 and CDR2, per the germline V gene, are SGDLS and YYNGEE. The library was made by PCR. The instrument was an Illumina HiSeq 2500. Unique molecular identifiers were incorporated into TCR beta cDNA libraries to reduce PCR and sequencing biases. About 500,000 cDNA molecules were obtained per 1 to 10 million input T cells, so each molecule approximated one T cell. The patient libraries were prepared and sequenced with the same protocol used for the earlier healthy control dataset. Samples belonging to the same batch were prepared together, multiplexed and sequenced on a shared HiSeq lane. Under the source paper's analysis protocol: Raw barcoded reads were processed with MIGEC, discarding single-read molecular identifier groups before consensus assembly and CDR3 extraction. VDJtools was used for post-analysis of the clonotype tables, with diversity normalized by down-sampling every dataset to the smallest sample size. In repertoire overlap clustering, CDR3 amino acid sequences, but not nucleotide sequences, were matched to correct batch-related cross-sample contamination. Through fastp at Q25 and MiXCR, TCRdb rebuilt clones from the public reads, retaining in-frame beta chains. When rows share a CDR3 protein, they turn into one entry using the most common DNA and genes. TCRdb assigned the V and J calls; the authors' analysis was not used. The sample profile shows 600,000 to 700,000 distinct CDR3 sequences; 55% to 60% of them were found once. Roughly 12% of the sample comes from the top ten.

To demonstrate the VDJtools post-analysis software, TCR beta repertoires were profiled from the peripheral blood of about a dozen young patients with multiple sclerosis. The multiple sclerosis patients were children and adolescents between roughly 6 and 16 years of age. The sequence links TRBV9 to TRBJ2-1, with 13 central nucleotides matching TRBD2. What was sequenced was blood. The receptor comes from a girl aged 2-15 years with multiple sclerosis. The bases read TGTGCCAGCAGCACCCGGACTAGCGGGAGCTCCTACAATGAGCAGTTCTTC. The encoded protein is CASSTRTSGSSYNEQFF.